Detailed here is one TCR beta chain. Its specificity is not known. Terminally differentiated effector memory CD45RA+ cells were excluded from the naive CD8 cells, which were CD45RO-negative and positively selected for CCR7. Only Caucasian adults living in Nashville, Tennessee served as donors. The sample is drawn from a study of shared clonotypes between healthy human individuals. About the research overall: CD8 memory received one plate per donor, CD8 naive two, CD4 memory three and CD4 naive three.

Some clones are missing from TCRdb's copy, which holds only in-frame ones; the method was immunoSEQ multiplex PCR. The sample lists about 580,000 clones, roughly 98% occurring once. The CDR3 spans 14 residues. The ends were cut back, 0 bases at V and 2 bases at J, with 7 bases in the middle. Per the germline V gene, CDR1 is MGHDK and CDR2 is SYGVNS. Study-wide results and limits: Non-shared clonotypes had lower generation probabilities than those shared by all four donors. Donor scarcity curtailed the genetic and exposure-history diversity represented herein.

The source of this sequence is a man aged 25 to 40 in good health. What was sequenced was naive CD8+ T cells sorted from blood. V and J are TRBV25-1 and TRBJ1-1; D is undetermined. This CDR3 is CASSEYGGNTEAFF. CDR3 nucleotide sequence: TGTGCCAGCAGTGAATATGGCGGAAACACTGAAGCTTTCTTT.